The source of this T cell receptor (beta chain) is a study of PD-1 blockade in mismatch repair-deficient tumors. Of note for this clone: Its antigen is unidentified.

Some clones are missing from TCRdb's copy, which holds only in-frame ones; the method was immunoSEQ multiplex PCR. The table has just over 25,000 clones, 70% to 85% seen once; the top ten hold 2.5% to 3%. Study-level findings and limits: Tumor-resident clones, often undetectable pretreatment in blood, expanded then contracted after pembrolizumab.

The TCR-sequenced patients were a few responders to pembrolizumab. The sample consisted of PBMCs, taken before pembrolizumab treatment. This TCR was sampled from an adult with mismatch repair-deficient cancer.

The CDR3 spells CAWGPGQGFHEQYF. The CDR3 nucleotides are TGTGCCTGGGGGCCGGGACAGGGGTTTCACGAGCAGTACTTC. The rearrangement links TRBV30 to TRBJ2-7, with 10 bases fitting TRBD1. Germline V gives CDR1 GTSNPN, CDR2 SVGIG (reference sequence). This CDR3 comprises 14 residues. Unmatched junction bases numbered 9, after V lost 5 bases and J lost 5 bases.